This is a list of T cell receptor beta chains from one sample in a study of beta chain features in type 1 diabetes. The assay was immunoSEQ multiplex PCR, and TCRdb's table has in-frame clones only and misses some. The sample lists 350,000 to 450,000 clones, about 15% occurring once. The sequenced material came from naive CD4+ T cells from blood. Receptors originate from a man aged 30 to 45 in good health. The CDR3 runs from the conserved cysteine through the conserved F or W. D genes are given only for firm matches. The listing skips clone size in some rows; elsewhere it reads once, few, many or a size class.

J	V	size	D	CDR3	DNA
TRBJ2-5	TRBV29-1	few	NA	CSVVLQQTQYF	TGCAGCGTTGTCCTACAGCAGACCCAGTACTTC
TRBJ2-5	TRBV4-2	NA	TRBD2	CASSPLSGTSGKETQYF	TGTGCCAGCAGCCCTCTGTCCGGGACTAGCGGAAAAGAGACCCAGTACTTC
TRBJ2-2	TRBV12-2	NA	NA	CASRFGDRDTGELFF	TGTGCAAGTCGCTTTGGAGACAGGGACACCGGGGAGCTGTTTTTT
TRBJ1-2	TRBV19	few	NA	CASSGTVYGYTF	TGTGCCAGTAGTGGGACGGTCTATGGCTACACCTTC
TRBJ2-4	TRBV10-2	few	TRBD1	CASSEGQGVIQYF	TGCGCCAGCAGTGAGGGACAGGGGGTGATTCAGTACTTC
TRBJ1-6	TRBV7-9	NA	TRBD1	CASSLGVDRSSPLHF	TGTGCCAGCAGCTTAGGGGTGGACAGGTCTTCACCCCTCCACTTT
TRBJ2-2	TRBV30	few	NA	CAGHLGGELFF	TGTGCCGGACATCTGGGTGGGGAGCTGTTTTTT
TRBJ1-6	TRBV21-1	few	NA	CASLRGGGDSPLHF	TGTGCCAGCCTTCGAGGGGGTGGGGATTCACCCCTCCACTTT
TRBJ2-3	TRBV4-1	NA	NA	CASSQDVEDTQYF	TGCGCCAGCAGCCAAGATGTTGAAGATACGCAGTATTTT
TRBJ2-5	TRBV29-1	NA	TRBD2	CSVGLAGGETQYF	TGCAGCGTTGGGCTTGCGGGAGGTGAGACCCAGTACTTC
TRBJ2-7	TRBV29-1	few	TRBD1	CSVLSGGQAYEQYF	TGCAGCGTTCTTTCCGGGGGACAGGCTTACGAGCAGTACTTC
TRBJ1-2	TRBV30	NA	NA	CAGSPGDYGYTF	TGTGCCGGTTCCCCGGGAGACTATGGCTACACCTTC
TRBJ2-1	TRBV28	NA	NA	CASFGSGLPLGEQFF	TGTGCCTCGTTCGGGAGTGGACTCCCTCTAGGAGAGCAGTTCTTC
TRBJ1-2	TRBV7-2	NA	NA	CASSNRRTNYGYTF	TGTGCCAGCAGCAACAGACGGACTAACTATGGCTACACCTTC
TRBJ1-2	TRBV13	few	NA	CASSRRMHGYTF	TGTGCCAGCAGCCGCCGGATGCATGGCTACACCTTC
TRBJ1-6	TRBV7-9	few	NA	CASSHRQSSSYNSPLHF	TGTGCCAGCAGCCACAGACAGTCGAGCTCCTATAATTCACCCCTCCACTTT
TRBJ2-3	TRBV30	few	TRBD2	CAWSGLAGGQSTDTQYF	TGTGCCTGGAGTGGCCTAGCGGGAGGGCAGAGCACAGATACGCAGTATTTT
TRBJ2-5	TRBV14	NA	NA	CASSQWYSEIQETQYF	TGTGCCAGCAGCCAATGGTATTCCGAAATACAAGAGACCCAGTACTTC
TRBJ1-4	TRBV6-5	NA	TRBD1	CASSRGQGNEKLFF	TGTGCCAGCAGCCGCGGACAGGGTAATGAAAAACTGTTTTTT
TRBJ2-2	TRBV29-1	few	TRBD1	CSVRDRANTGELFF	TGCAGCGTTCGGGACAGGGCGAACACCGGGGAGCTGTTTTTT
TRBJ2-3	TRBV5-1	NA	TRBD2	CASSYELAVNTDTQYF	TGCGCCAGCAGCTATGAACTAGCGGTGAACACAGATACGCAGTATTTT
TRBJ2-3	TRBV30	NA	NA	CAWSVSGDTQYF	TGTGCCTGGAGTGTATCAGGGGATACGCAGTATTTT
TRBJ2-1	TRBV7-2	few	TRBD1	CASSPDRGIWDEQFF	TGTGCCAGCAGCCCCGACAGGGGGATTTGGGATGAGCAGTTCTTC
TRBJ1-1	TRBV10-3	many	NA	CAKRQAGNTEAFF	TGTGCCAAACGTCAAGCAGGGAACACTGAAGCTTTCTTT